The entry below gives a single TCR beta chain sequence along with its context. What it binds is not known. This table comes from immunoSEQ multiplex PCR, and its TCRdb copy is limited to in-frame clones, with some not included. Among some 4,200 clones listed, more than 70% were seen once. This sample is drawn from a study of PD-1 blockade in classical Hodgkin lymphoma. Study-level findings and limits: Baseline diversity in complete responders resembled that of newly diagnosed patients.

V shed 2 bases, J shed 3 bases, and the junction held 5 bases outside the gene matches. Germline CDR1 MNHEY, CDR2 SVGAGI. The CDR3 contains 15 residues. Patients all relapsed after autologous stem cell transplantation, and there was variation in brentuximab vedotin exposure. Purified CD4+ T cells were obtained from thawed PBMCs through magnetic negative selection. The sequencing used CD4+ T cells from blood, collected at baseline. The chain has TRBV6-5 and TRBJ2-7, with TRBD1 matching over 9 bases. This clonotype was obtained from a human donor with classical Hodgkin lymphoma. DNA for the CDR3: TGTGCCAGCAGTTACCCGCGACAGGGGGTCTACGAGCAGTACTTC. Translated: CASSYPRQGVYEQYF.